Listed below are T cell receptor beta chains from one sample, sequenced in a study of shared clonotypes between healthy human individuals. Sequencing used immunoSEQ multiplex PCR; TCRdb keeps in-frame clones, though not all of them. This table holds roughly 2.6 million clones, around 94% found once. Sequencing was performed on naive CD4+ T cells sorted from blood. The source is a man aged 18 to 29 in good health. Each CDR3 is given with its conserved first and last residue. The order of the fields is clone size, V gene, D gene, J gene, CDR3 protein, CDR3 DNA. The D gene is left open where the match is weak. For some rows the clone size is stated as once, few or many, or as a class when expanded; others skip it.

-	TRBV18	-	TRBJ2-1	CASSSSSNEQFF	TGTGCCAGCTCATCCTCTAGCAATGAGCAGTTCTTC
-	TRBV19	TRBD2	TRBJ2-3	CASSEGLAGVGGRDTQYF	TGTGCCAGTAGTGAGGGACTAGCGGGAGTCGGCGGCAGAGATACGCAGTATTTT
-	TRBV11-2	-	TRBJ2-2	CASSPRDGNLWELFF	TGTGCCAGCAGCCCCAGAGACGGAAACTTGTGGGAGCTGTTTTTT
-	TRBV6-5	-	TRBJ1-3	CASSRPGGNTIYF	TGTGCCAGCAGCCGTCCAGGGGGAAACACCATATATTTT
-	TRBV15	TRBD2	TRBJ2-1	CATSRDPAGGVDEQFF	TGTGCCACCAGCAGAGATCCTGCGGGGGGGGTGGATGAGCAGTTCTTC
-	TRBV11-2	-	TRBJ2-3	CASSLAGTDTQYF	TGTGCCAGCAGCTTAGCGGGAACAGATACGCAGTATTTT
-	TRBV28	TRBD1	TRBJ2-7	CASSPGTEPYEQYF	TGTGCCAGCAGTCCCGGGACAGAGCCCTACGAGCAGTACTTC
-	TRBV9	-	TRBJ2-5	CASSLDPRLQETQYF	TGTGCCAGCAGCTTAGACCCTAGGCTCCAAGAGACCCAGTACTTC
-	TRBV23-1	-	TRBJ1-1	CASSQYFPGVDRTEAFF	TGCGCCAGCAGTCAGTACTTCCCCGGGGTGGATAGAACTGAAGCTTTCTTT
-	TRBV19	TRBD1	TRBJ2-7	CASKPGQGVYEQYF	TGTGCCAGTAAACCGGGACAGGGGGTCTACGAGCAGTACTTC
-	TRBV7-2	TRBD2	TRBJ2-2	CASSFARGAGELFF	TGTGCCAGCAGCTTCGCTCGGGGGGCCGGGGAGCTGTTTTTT
few	TRBV29-1	-	TRBJ1-1	CSVEVRLNTEAFF	TGCAGCGTTGAGGTCCGGCTCAACACTGAAGCTTTCTTT
-	TRBV5-1	-	TRBJ1-4	CASSLGTLGEKLFF	TGCGCCAGCAGCCTGGGGACTCTTGGTGAAAAACTGTTTTTT
-	TRBV19	-	TRBJ1-6	CASSVSDSIYNSPLHF	TGTGCCAGTAGTGTCTCGGACTCAATCTATAATTCACCCCTCCACTTT
-	TRBV7-2	TRBD1	TRBJ1-6	CASSLAPGTVDSPLHF	TGTGCCAGCAGCTTAGCGCCCGGGACAGTCGATTCACCCCTCCACTTT
-	TRBV5-1	TRBD1	TRBJ2-7	CASSLVGTGTYEQYF	TGCGCCAGCAGCTTGGTAGGGACAGGGACCTACGAGCAGTACTTC
-	TRBV6-6	TRBD2	TRBJ2-2	CASSRGLASTGELFF	TGTGCCAGCAGCAGAGGACTAGCAAGTACCGGGGAGCTGTTTTTT
-	TRBV18	-	TRBJ1-2	CASSPQASNYGYTF	TGTGCCAGCTCACCACAGGCCTCTAACTATGGCTACACCTTC
-	TRBV4-3	-	TRBJ1-4	CASSESATNEKLFF	TGCGCCAGCAGCGAAAGCGCAACTAATGAAAAACTGTTTTTT
once	TRBV4-3	TRBD1	TRBJ1-4	CASSQDRDRARSNEKLFF	TGCGCCAGCAGCCAAGATCGGGACAGGGCCCGTTCTAATGAAAAACTGTTTTTT
few	TRBV6-5	-	TRBJ1-1	CASSYKGGAFF	TGTGCCAGCAGTTACAAAGGGGGGGCTTTCTTT
once	TRBV19	-	TRBJ1-1	CASSIGRANTEAFF	TGTGCCAGTAGTATAGGCAGGGCCAACACTGAAGCTTTCTTT
-	TRBV5-4	-	TRBJ1-3	CASSLGRGRINTIYF	TGTGCCAGCAGCTTGGGGCGGGGGCGCATAAACACCATATATTTT
once	TRBV19	-	TRBJ1-2	CASSLSGGYGYTF	TGTGCCAGTAGCCTTTCCGGGGGCTATGGCTACACCTTC
-	TRBV5-8	TRBD1	TRBJ1-1	CASSSRTGTTEAFF	TGTGCCAGCAGCTCAAGGACAGGGACCACTGAAGCTTTCTTT
-	TRBV7-9	-	TRBJ1-3	CASSLVSGARGNTIYF	TGTGCCAGCAGCTTAGTTTCGGGGGCGCGGGGAAACACCATATATTTT
-	TRBV11-2	-	TRBJ1-5	CASSLGEVQPQHF	TGTGCCAGCAGCTTAGGTGAGGTCCAGCCCCAGCATTTT
once	TRBV7-2	-	TRBJ1-4	CASSLAGFAGAGWIEEKLFF	TGTGCCAGCAGCTTAGCTGGGTTCGCGGGGGCGGGATGGATTGAGGAAAAACTGTTTTTT
few	TRBV5-1	TRBD2	TRBJ2-1	CASSSFTSGGYNEQFF	TGCGCCAGCAGCTCCTTTACTAGCGGGGGATACAATGAGCAGTTCTTC
-	TRBV5-1	-	TRBJ2-1	CASSLEGGSSYNEQFF	TGCGCCAGCAGCTTGGAGGGCGGAAGCTCCTACAATGAGCAGTTCTTC
-	TRBV6-1	-	TRBJ2-1	CASSEAGGSYNEQFF	TGTGCCAGCAGTGAAGCGGGGGGATCCTACAATGAGCAGTTCTTC
-	TRBV5-4	TRBD1	TRBJ2-4	CASSLSQGAAKNIQYF	TGTGCCAGCAGCTTATCACAGGGGGCGGCCAAAAACATTCAGTACTTC
-	TRBV29-1	TRBD1	TRBJ2-1	CSAGQGAVGEQFF	TGCAGCGCCGGACAGGGGGCTGTTGGTGAGCAGTTCTTC
-	TRBV11-1	-	TRBJ1-1	CASSPYEGNTEAFF	TGTGCCAGCAGCCCGTACGAGGGGAACACTGAAGCTTTCTTT
-	TRBV19	-	TRBJ2-1	CASSIGWASIHNEQFF	TGTGCCAGTAGTATAGGTTGGGCCAGCATACACAATGAGCAGTTCTTC
-	TRBV5-5	TRBD1	TRBJ1-6	CASSRPRDSKIPYNSPLHF	TGTGCCAGCAGCCGCCCGCGGGACAGCAAGATTCCTTATAATTCACCCCTCCACTTT
-	TRBV11-2	-	TRBJ2-5	CASSASLGGQETQYF	TGTGCCAGCAGCGCGAGCCTAGGGGGCCAAGAGACCCAGTACTTC
-	TRBV4-1	-	TRBJ1-5	CASSQDVYRAVDQPQHF	TGCGCCAGCAGCCAAGATGTATACAGGGCAGTCGATCAGCCCCAGCATTTT
-	TRBV30	-	TRBJ1-3	CAWNSNSGNTIYF	TGTGCCTGGAATAGCAACTCTGGAAACACCATATATTTT